Presented here are 21 T cell receptor beta chains from one specimen sequenced in a study of PD-L1 blockade in urothelial cancer. Libraries were prepared by immunoSEQ multiplex PCR; TCRdb keeps only in-frame clonotypes and omits some of them. The sample has some 30,000 clones, about 87% seen once; the top ten hold 1.5% to 2%. Specimen: PBMCs, collected around atezolizumab (anti-PD-L1) treatment. The receptors come from a man in his fifties with urothelial cancer.

This clone has just one count. This chain links TRBV29-1 with TRBJ2-2, with D maybe TRBD2 (6 bases). Trimming took off 6 bases at V and 5 bases at J, with 16 bases between the two ends. The CDR3 is 14 residues long. Germline CDR1 is SQVTM and CDR2 is ANQGSEA. This CDR3 reads CSVAAGSRTGELFF. In nucleotides, the CDR3 is TGCAGCGTCGCCGCGGGATCTCGAACCGGGGAGCTGTTTTTT.

The chain has TRBV7-9 and TRBJ1-4; unclear D gene. CDR1 and CDR2 from the germline V gene are SEHNR and FQNEAQ (reference sequence). The V end lost 3 bases, the J end lost 8 bases, and 13 bases lay between the germline ends. The CDR3 extends over 14 amino acids. The CDR3 nucleotides are TGTGCCAGCAGCTTTCCCGGGTCCCTGGAAAAACTGTTTTTT. Translation gives CASSFPGSLEKLFF.

The chain employs TRBV9 and TRBJ2-3; TRBD2 matches 11 bases. V was clipped by 0 bases and J by 3 bases; unmatched bases: 3. Germline V gene data show CDR1 as SGDLS and CDR2 as YYNGEE. The CDR3 has 16 amino acids. The CDR3 region has the DNA TGTGCCAGCAGCGTAGGTCGACTAGCGGGAACAGATACGCAGTATTTT. Its translation: CASSVGRLAGTDTQYF.

The chain couples TRBV6-6 to TRBJ1-1; TRBD1 is a possible D gene (6 bases). The V end lost 1 base, the J end lost 3 bases, and 15 bases lay between the germline ends. Germline V gene data show CDR1 as MNHNY and CDR2 as SVGAGI (reference sequence). The length of the CDR3 is 16 residues. For the CDR3, the DNA is TGTGCCAGCAGTTACTGGAGAGGGGGGAGGGACACTGAAGCTTTCTTT. This translates into CASSYWRGGRDTEAFF.

The chain joins TRBV27 to TRBJ1-4; the match to TRBD1 covers 8 bases. This CDR3 region has 15 residues. V dropped 4 bases and J dropped 5; count of bases not matched to a gene: 6. Germline loops: CDR1 MNHEY, CDR2 SMNVEV (reference sequence). CDR3 region: CASSSPDRANEKLFF. The CDR3 DNA reads TGTGCCAGCAGTTCCCCGGACAGGGCAAATGAAAAACTGTTTTTT.

This chain uses TRBV27 with TRBJ2-7, with D perhaps matching TRBD1 (5 bases). In germline, CDR1 is MNHEY, CDR2 SMNVEV (reference sequence). The length of the CDR3 is 15 residues. The V gene lost 0 bases and the J gene lost 0 bases, with 9 bases spanning the gap. In DNA, the CDR3 is TGTGCCAGCAGTTTATCGAGTGACAGCTCCTACGAGCAGTACTTC. Amino acids: CASSLSSDSSYEQYF.

The chain recombines TRBV7-8 with TRBJ2-7; 9 positions match TRBD1. CDR1 is SGHVS and CDR2 is FQNEAQ in the germline V gene. The CDR3 has 14 amino acids. V shed 5 bases, J shed 7 bases, and the junction held 9 bases outside the gene matches. CDR3 coding DNA: TGTGCCAGCAGCCTCGGGGACAGGGTGGGGGAGCAGTACTTC. Its protein is CASSLGDRVGEQYF.

The rearrangement links TRBV25-1 to TRBJ2-3; TRBD2 matches 8 bases. CDR1 and CDR2 (germline): MGHDK, SYGVNS. V dropped 3 bases and J dropped 5; count of bases not matched to a gene: 10. The CDR3 consists of 16 residues. The CDR3 spells CASSDRQGTSRDTQYF. For the CDR3, the DNA is TGTGCCAGCAGTGATCGCCAAGGGACTAGTAGAGATACGCAGTATTTT.

The V and J genes are TRBV28 and TRBJ2-2, with D perhaps matching TRBD1 (6 bases). CDR1 and CDR2 from the germline V gene are MDHEN and SYDVKM. The V end was cut by 5 bases, the J end by 6 bases, with 16 bases between. The CDR3 totals 15 residues. The CDR3: CASSPGSGTSGELFF. Written as DNA, the CDR3 is TGTGCCAGCAGTCCCGGGTCCGGGACATCCGGGGAGCTGTTTTTT.

The J gene is TRBJ2-1, the V gene TRBV6-4, with D perhaps matching TRBD2 (5 bases). This CDR3 contains 12 residues. Germline V lookup: CDR1 MRHNA, CDR2 SNTAGT. Trimming pared 2 bases from V and 12 bases from J, leaving 11 bases between. The CDR3, as DNA: TGTGCCAGCAGTGACAGGACTTTGGGGCAGTTCTTC. Its translation is CASSDRTLGQFF.

V usage is TRBV5-8 and J usage is TRBJ2-7; TRBD1 is a possible D gene (5 bases). The CDR3 extends over 13 amino acids. Germline V gene sequence: CDR1 SGHTS, CDR2 YDEGEE. Trimming stripped 4 bases from V and 9 bases from J, with 17 bases between. Here the CDR3 DNA reads TGTGCCAGCAGCCCCCGATCCCCTAGGGGGCAGTACTTC. It translates to CASSPRSPRGQYF.

This clone was picked up one time. V gene TRBV28 combines with J gene TRBJ2-1; D perhaps matches TRBD2 (5 bases). Trimming pared 1 base from V and 9 bases from J, leaving 10 bases between. The CDR3 runs to 13 residues. Per germline, CDR1 MDHEN and CDR2 SYDVKM. As DNA, the CDR3 is TGTGCCAGCAGTTTATTTGGACTTTCTGAGCAGTTCTTC. Residues: CASSLFGLSEQFF.

This chain uses TRBV19 with TRBJ2-5; D perhaps matches TRBD2 (5 bases). This CDR3 has 13 residues. The ends were cut back, 4 bases at V and 5 bases at J, with 11 bases in the middle. CDR1 and CDR2 from the germline V gene are LNHDA and SQIVND (reference sequence). The CDR3 loop reads CASSKAGWETQYF. The CDR3 region has the DNA TGTGCCAGTAGTAAGGCGGGTTGGGAGACCCAGTACTTC.

The V gene is TRBV14, the J gene TRBJ1-1; a possible D gene is TRBD1 (5 bases). V lost 5 bases and J lost 0, with 13 bases in between. The V gene's germline CDR1 is SGHDN and CDR2 FVKESK. CDR3 length: 15 residues. The CDR3 spells CASSEYPGLNTEAFF. As DNA, the CDR3 is TGTGCCAGCAGCGAATACCCAGGGTTGAACACTGAAGCTTTCTTT.

The chain joins TRBV28 to TRBJ2-7, with 10 nucleotides matching TRBD2. CDR3 size: 14 residues. V lost 7 bases, J lost 6 bases, and 9 bases stayed unmatched. Germline V gene lookup returns CDR1 MDHEN and CDR2 SYDVKM. This CDR3 reads CASTLGLAGVEQYF. The CDR3 DNA reads as TGTGCCAGCACCCTGGGGCTAGCGGGAGTCGAGCAGTACTTC.

The chain links TRBV5-1 to TRBJ2-5, with D possibly TRBD2 on 5 matching bases. Trimming pared 4 bases from V and 4 bases from J, leaving 14 bases between. The CDR3 length is 14 residues. The germline V gene encodes CDR1 SGHRS and CDR2 YFSETQ. Here the CDR3 DNA reads TGCGCCAGCAGCCTCAGCGGAGGTGGAGAGACCCAGTACTTC. Its protein product is CASSLSGGGETQYF.

J is TRBJ2-3 and V is TRBV5-1; 12 bases align to TRBD2. This CDR3 region has 16 residues. CDR1 and CDR2 (germline): SGHRS, YFSETQ. V lost 3 bases to trimming and J lost 5 bases; unmatched junction nucleotides: 7. The CDR3 region has the DNA TGCGCCAGCAGCTCGCTAGCGGGAGGGCCGGGAGATACGCAGTATTTT. This codes for CASSSLAGGPGDTQYF.

The chain recombines TRBV7-9 with TRBJ2-7, with TRBD2 matching 7 bases. Germline V gene sequence: CDR1 SEHNR, CDR2 FQNEAQ (reference sequence). V was pared by 0 bases and J by 4 bases, with 6 bases of the junction left unmatched. The CDR3 is made up of 15 amino acids. CDR3 loop: CASSLARLAWYEQYF. DNA of the CDR3: TGTGCCAGCAGCTTAGCGCGACTAGCTTGGTACGAGCAGTACTTC.

V and J are TRBV14 and TRBJ2-1; D call uncertain. Trimming stripped 2 bases from V and 2 bases from J, with 10 bases between. There are 15 residues in the CDR3. Per the germline V gene, CDR1 is SGHDN and CDR2 is FVKESK. The CDR3 loop reads CASSQQIATYNEQFF. For the CDR3, the DNA is TGTGCCAGCAGCCAACAGATCGCCACCTACAATGAGCAGTTCTTC.

The table lists this clone with a few counts. This sequence joins TRBV2 and TRBJ1-2, with 8 bases aligning to TRBD1. The CDR3 consists of 14 residues. Trimming cost V 2 bases and J 3 bases; bases outside gene matches: 2. Germline CDR1 is SNHLY and CDR2 is FYNNEI. The CDR3 sequence is CASSEMGQDYGYTF. The CDR3 DNA reads as TGTGCCAGCAGTGAAATGGGACAGGACTATGGCTACACCTTC.

For this clone: The germline gene is not matched at one end of the junction; a read error may be the cause. The chain combines TRBV20-1 with TRBJ1-2; 7 bases align to TRBD1. CDR3 length: 8 residues. Germline CDR1 is DFQATT and CDR2 is SNEGSKA (reference sequence). The CDR3 region has the DNA TGCAGTCATTCCAGGGGGGACTTC. It translates to CSHSRGDF.